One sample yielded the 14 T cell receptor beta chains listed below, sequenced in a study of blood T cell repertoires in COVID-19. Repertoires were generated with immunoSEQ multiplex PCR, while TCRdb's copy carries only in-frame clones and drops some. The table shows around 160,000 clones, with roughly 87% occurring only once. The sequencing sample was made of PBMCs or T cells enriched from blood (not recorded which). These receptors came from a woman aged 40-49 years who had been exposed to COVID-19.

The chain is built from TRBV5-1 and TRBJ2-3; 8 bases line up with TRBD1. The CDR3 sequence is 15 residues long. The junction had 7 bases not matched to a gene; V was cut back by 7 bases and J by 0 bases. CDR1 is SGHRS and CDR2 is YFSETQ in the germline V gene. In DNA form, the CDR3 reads TGCGCCAGCCGGCCTACAGGGGGTAGCACAGATACGCAGTATTTT. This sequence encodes CASRPTGGSTDTQYF.

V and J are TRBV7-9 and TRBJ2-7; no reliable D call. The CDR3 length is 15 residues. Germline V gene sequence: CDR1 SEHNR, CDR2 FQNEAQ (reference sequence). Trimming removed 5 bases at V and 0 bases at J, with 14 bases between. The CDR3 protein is CASSPRGPRSYEQYF. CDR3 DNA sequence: TGTGCCAGCAGCCCCCGAGGTCCGCGCTCCTACGAGCAGTACTTC.

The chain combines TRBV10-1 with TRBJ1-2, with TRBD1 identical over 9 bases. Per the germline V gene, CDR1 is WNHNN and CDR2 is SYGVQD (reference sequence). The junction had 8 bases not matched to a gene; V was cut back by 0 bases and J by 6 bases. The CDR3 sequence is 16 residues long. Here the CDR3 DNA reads TGCGCCAGCAGTGAGTCCTCCGGGACAGGGACAAATGGCTACACCTTC. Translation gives CASSESSGTGTNGYTF.

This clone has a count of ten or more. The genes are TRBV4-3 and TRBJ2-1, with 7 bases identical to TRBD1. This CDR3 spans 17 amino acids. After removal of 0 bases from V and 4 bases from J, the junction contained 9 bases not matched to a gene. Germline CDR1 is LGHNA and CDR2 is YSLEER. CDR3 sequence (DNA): TGCGCCAGCAGCCAAGATATGGAGGACAGGAGTTACAATGAGCAGTTCTTC. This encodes CASSQDMEDRSYNEQFF.

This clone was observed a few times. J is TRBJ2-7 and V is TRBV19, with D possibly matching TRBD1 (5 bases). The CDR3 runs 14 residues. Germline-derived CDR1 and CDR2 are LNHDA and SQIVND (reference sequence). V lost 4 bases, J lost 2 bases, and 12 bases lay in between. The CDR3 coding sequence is TGTGCCAGTAGTACTGACAGAATACCCTACGAGCAGTACTTC. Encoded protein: CASSTDRIPYEQYF.

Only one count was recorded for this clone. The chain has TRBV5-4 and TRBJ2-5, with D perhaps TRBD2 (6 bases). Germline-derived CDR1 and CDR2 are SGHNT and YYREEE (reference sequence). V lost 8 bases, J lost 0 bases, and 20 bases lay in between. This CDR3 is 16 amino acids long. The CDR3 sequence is CASFRGGTKNQETQYF. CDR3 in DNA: TGTGCCAGTTTTCGTGGGGGGACGAAGAACCAAGAGACCCAGTACTTC.

Here the CDR3 DNA reads TGTGCCAGCAGCCCCCTCGACAGGGCCCTACCTTTTGAAGCTTTCTTT. Its translation is CASSPLDRALPFEAFF. The J gene is TRBJ1-1, the V gene TRBV7-6; TRBD1 aligns across 7 bases. The CDR3 covers 16 residues. With 5 bases clipped from V and 7 bases from J, the junction kept 16 bases outside the gene matches. From germline, CDR1 is SGHVS and CDR2 FNYEAQ.

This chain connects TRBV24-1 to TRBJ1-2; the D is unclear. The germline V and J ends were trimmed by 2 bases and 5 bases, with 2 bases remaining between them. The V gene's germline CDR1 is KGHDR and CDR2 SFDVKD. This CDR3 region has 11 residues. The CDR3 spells CATSDSYGYTF. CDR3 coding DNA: TGTGCCACCAGTGATTCGTATGGCTACACCTTC.

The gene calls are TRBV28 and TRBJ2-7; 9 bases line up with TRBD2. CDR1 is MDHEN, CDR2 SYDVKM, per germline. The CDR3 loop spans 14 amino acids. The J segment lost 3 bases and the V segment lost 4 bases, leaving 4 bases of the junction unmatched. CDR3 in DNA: TGTGCCAGCAGTTCCTGGCGGGAGGGCTACGAGCAGTACTTC. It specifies CASSSWREGYEQYF.

Here the CDR3 DNA reads TGTGCCAGCAGTTCGGAGAACTATGGCTACACCTTC. Its translation is CASSSENYGYTF. The chain combines TRBV28 with TRBJ1-2; D is uncertain. This CDR3 comprises 12 residues. Germline V gene data show CDR1 as MDHEN and CDR2 as SYDVKM. Trimming stripped 4 bases from V and 2 bases from J, with 5 bases between.

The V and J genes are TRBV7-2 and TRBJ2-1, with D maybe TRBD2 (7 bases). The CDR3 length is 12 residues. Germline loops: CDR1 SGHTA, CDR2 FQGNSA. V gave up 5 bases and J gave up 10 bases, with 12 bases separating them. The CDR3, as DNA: TGTGCCAGCAGCCCCAGGGGACTAGAGCAGTTCTTC. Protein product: CASSPRGLEQFF.

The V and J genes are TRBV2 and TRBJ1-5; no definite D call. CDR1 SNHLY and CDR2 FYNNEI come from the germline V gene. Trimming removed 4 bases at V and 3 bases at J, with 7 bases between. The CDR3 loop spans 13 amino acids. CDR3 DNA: TGTGCCAGCAGTGTGCAGTCCAATCAGCCCCAGCATTTT. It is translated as CASSVQSNQPQHF.

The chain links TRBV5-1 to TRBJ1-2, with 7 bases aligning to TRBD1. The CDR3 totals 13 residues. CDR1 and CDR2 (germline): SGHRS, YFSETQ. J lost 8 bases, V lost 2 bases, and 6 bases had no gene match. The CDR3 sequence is CASSFGQAEGYTF. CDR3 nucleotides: TGCGCCAGCAGCTTTGGACAGGCGGAGGGCTACACCTTC.

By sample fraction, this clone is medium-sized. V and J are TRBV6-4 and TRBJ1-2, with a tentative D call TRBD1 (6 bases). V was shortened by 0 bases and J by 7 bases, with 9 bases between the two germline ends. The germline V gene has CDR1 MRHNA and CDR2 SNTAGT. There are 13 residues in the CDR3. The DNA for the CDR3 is TGTGCCAGCAGTGACTCTGAAGGGGGTGGCTACACCTTC. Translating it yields CASSDSEGGGYTF.